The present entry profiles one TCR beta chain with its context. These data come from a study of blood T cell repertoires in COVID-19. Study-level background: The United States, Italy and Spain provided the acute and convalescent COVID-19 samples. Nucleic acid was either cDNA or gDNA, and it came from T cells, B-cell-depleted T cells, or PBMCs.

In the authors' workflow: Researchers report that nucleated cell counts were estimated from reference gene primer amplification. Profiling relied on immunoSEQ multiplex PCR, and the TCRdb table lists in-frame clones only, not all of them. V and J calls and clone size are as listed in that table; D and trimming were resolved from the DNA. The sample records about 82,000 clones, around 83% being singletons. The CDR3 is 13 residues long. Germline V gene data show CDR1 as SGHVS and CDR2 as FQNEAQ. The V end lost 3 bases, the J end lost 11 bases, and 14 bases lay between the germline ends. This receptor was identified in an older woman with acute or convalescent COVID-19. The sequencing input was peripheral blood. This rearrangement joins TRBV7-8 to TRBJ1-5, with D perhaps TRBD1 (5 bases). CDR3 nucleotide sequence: TGTGCCAGCAGCTTGGTATCAGGGCGAACCCAGCATTTT. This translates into CASSLVSGRTQHF. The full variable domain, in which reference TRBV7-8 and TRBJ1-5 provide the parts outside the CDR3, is GAGVSQSPRYKVAKRGQDVALRCDPISGHVSLFWYQQALGQGPEFLTYFQNEAQLDKSGLPSDRFFAERPEGSVSTLKIQRTQQEDSAVYLCASSLVSGRTQHFGDGTRLSIL.